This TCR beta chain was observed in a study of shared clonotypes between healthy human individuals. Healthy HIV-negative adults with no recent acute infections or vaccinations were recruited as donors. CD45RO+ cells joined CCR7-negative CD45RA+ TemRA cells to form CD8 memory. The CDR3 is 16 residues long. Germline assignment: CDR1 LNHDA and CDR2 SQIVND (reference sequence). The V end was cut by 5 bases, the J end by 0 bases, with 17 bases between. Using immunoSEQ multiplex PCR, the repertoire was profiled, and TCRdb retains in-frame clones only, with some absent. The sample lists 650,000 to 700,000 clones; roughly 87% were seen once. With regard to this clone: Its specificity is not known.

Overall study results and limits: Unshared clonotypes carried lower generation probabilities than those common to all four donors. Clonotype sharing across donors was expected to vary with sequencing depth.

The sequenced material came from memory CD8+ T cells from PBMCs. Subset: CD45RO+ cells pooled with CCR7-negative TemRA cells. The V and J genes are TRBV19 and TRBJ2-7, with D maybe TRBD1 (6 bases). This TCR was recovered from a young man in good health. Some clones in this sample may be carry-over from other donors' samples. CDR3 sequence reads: CASSELQGFHSYEQYF. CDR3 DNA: TGTGCCAGTAGTGAGTTACAGGGCTTCCACTCCTACGAGCAGTACTTC.